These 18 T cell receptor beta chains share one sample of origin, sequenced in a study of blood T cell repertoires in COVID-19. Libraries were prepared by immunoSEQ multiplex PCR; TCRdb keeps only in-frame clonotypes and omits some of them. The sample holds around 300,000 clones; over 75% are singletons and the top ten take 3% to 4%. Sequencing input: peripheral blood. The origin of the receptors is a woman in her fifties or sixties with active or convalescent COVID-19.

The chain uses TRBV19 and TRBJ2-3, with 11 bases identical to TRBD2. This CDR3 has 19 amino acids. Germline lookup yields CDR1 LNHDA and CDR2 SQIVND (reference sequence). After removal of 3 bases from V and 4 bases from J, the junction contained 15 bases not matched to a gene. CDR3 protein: CASSIPVGLAGGPADTQYF. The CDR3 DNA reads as TGTGCCAGTAGTATTCCCGTGGGATTAGCGGGGGGGCCCGCAGATACGCAGTATTTT.

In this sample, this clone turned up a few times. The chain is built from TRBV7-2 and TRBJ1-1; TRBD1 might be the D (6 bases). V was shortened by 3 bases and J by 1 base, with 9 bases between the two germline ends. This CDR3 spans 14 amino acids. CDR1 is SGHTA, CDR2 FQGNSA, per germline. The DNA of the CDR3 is TGTGCCAGCAGCTTTTGGACAGCGAACACTGAAGCTTTCTTT. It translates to CASSFWTANTEAFF.

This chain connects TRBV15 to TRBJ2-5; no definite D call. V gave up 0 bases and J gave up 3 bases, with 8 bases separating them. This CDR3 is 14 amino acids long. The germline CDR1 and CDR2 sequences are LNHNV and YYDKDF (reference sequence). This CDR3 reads CATSRDMGEETQYF. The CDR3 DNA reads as TGTGCCACCAGCAGAGATATGGGCGAAGAGACCCAGTACTTC.

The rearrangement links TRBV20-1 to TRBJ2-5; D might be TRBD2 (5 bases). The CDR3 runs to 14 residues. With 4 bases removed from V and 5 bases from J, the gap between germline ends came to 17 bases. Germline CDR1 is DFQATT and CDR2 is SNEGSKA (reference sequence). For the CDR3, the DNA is TGCAGTGCTACTGAGCCCCGAGGGTTGGAGACCCAGTACTTC. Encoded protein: CSATEPRGLETQYF.

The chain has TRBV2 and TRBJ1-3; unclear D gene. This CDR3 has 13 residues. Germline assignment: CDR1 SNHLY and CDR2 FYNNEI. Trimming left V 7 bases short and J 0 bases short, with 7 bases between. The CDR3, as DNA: TGTGCCAGCACAGGTTTCTCTGGAAACACCATATATTTT. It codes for CASTGFSGNTIYF.

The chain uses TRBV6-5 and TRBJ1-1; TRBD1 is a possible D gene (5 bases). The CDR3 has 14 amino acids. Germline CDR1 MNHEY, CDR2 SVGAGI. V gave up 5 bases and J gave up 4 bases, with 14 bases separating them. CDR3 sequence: CASSRGGWRTEAFF. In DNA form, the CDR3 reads TGTGCCAGCAGTAGGGGAGGTTGGCGCACTGAAGCTTTCTTT.

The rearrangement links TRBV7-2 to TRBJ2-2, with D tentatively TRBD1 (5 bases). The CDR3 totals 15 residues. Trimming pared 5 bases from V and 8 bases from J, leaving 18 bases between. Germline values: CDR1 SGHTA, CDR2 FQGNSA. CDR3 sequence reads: CASSAQAQAMGELFF. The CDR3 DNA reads TGTGCCAGCAGCGCACAGGCGCAAGCCATGGGGGAGCTGTTTTTT.

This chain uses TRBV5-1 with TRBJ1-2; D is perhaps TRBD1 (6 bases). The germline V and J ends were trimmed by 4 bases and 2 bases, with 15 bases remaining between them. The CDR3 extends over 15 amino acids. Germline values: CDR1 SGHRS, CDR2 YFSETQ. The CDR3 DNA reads TGCGCCAGCAGCGCTGGACAGCCCCTAAACTATGGCTACACCTTC. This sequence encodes CASSAGQPLNYGYTF.

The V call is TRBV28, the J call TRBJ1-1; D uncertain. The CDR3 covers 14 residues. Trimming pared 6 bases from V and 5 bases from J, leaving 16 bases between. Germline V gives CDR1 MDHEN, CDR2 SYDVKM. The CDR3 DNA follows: TGTGCCAGCAGATCAACTCTGATCCGGACTGAAGCTTTCTTT. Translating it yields CASRSTLIRTEAFF.

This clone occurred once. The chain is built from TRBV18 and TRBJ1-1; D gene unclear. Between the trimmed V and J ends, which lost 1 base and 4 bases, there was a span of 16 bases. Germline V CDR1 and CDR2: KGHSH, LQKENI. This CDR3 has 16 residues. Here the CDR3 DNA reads TGTGCCAGCTCACCACTAACTAGCCGGGCGACCACTGAAGCTTTCTTT. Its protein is CASSPLTSRATTEAFF.

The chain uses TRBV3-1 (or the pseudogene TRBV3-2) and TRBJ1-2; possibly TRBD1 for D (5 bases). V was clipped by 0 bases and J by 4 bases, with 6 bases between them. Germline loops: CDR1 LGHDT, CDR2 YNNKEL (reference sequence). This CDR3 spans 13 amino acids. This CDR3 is CASSQETAYGYTF. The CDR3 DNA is TGTGCCAGCAGCCAAGAGACAGCCTATGGCTACACCTTC.

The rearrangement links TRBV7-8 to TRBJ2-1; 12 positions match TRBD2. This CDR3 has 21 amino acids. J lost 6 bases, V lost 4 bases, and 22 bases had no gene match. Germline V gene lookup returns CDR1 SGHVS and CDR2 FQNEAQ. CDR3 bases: TGTGCCAGCAGCTACATCACGGGACTAGCGGGCGGGGCTACCAACATCAATGAGCAGTTCTTC. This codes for CASSYITGLAGGATNINEQFF. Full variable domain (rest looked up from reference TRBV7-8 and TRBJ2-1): GAGVSQSPRYKVAKRGQDVALRCDPISGHVSLFWYQQALGQGPEFLTYFQNEAQLDKSGLPSDRFFAERPEGSVSTLKIQRTQQEDSAVYLCASSYITGLAGGATNINEQFFGPGTRLTVL.

The CDR3 loop reads CASSYLNRDNEQFF. CDR3 nucleotides: TGTGCCAGCAGTTACCTCAACAGGGACAATGAGCAGTTCTTC. The chain couples TRBV6-2 or TRBV6-3 to TRBJ2-1, with D possibly being TRBD1 (6 bases). Trimming took off 2 bases at V and 5 bases at J, with 10 bases between the two ends. There are 14 residues in the CDR3. Germline lookup yields CDR1 MNHEY and CDR2 SVGEGT.

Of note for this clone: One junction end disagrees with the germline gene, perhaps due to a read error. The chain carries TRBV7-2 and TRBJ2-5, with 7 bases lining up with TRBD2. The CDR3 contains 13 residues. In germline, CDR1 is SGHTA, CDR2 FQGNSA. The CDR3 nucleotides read TGTGCCAGCAGCTTAGGGGCGGGAGAGTCCCAGTACTTC. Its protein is CASSLGAGESQYF.

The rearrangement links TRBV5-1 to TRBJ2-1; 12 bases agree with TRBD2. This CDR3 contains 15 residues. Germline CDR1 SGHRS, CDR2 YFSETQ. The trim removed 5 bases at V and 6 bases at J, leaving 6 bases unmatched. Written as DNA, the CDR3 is TGCGCCAGCAGTACAGGACTAGCGGGGATCAATGAGCAGTTCTTC. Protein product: CASSTGLAGINEQFF.

CDR3 sequence (DNA): TGTGCCAGCAGCCTCGTTGGCCGACAGCCCTCTGGAAACACCATATATTTT. Protein sequence: CASSLVGRQPSGNTIYF. The chain carries TRBV7-8 and TRBJ1-3, with a possible D match to TRBD1 (5 bases). CDR3 length: 17 residues. Germline V gives CDR1 SGHVS, CDR2 FQNEAQ. Trimming stripped 5 bases from V and 0 bases from J, with 17 bases between.

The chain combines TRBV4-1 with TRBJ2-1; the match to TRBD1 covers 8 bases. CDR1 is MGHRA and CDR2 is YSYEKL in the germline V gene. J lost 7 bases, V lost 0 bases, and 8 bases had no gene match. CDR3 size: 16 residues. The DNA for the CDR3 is TGCGCCAGCAGCCAAGAACTGGCAGGGGGCCGGAATGAGCAGTTCTTC. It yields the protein CASSQELAGGRNEQFF.

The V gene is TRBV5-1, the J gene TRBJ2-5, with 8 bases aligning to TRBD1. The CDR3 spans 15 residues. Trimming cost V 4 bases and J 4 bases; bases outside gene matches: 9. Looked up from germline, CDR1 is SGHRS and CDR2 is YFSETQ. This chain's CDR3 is CASSVRTGMGETQYF. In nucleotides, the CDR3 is TGCGCCAGCAGCGTCAGGACAGGGATGGGAGAGACCCAGTACTTC.